A single count supports the clone carrying this T cell receptor (beta chain). The V gene's germline CDR1 is LNHDA and CDR2 SQIVND (reference sequence). CDR3 length: 13 amino acids. Unmatched junction bases numbered 4, after V lost 5 bases and J lost 9 bases. Participants spanned ages about 18 to 100 years and resided in 24 US areas. Clinical history as reported by participants underpinned cohort assignment. Produced via immunoSEQ multiplex PCR; TCRdb's table is partial and in-frame only. Altogether 250,000 or so clones are present, roughly 84% being singletons, with the ten largest covering 3.4%. These data are taken from a study of blood T cell repertoires in COVID-19. Study-wide background: Some COVID-19 samples were acute and others convalescent; all came from the United States, Italy and Spain. Nucleic acid was either cDNA or gDNA, and it came from T cells, B-cell-depleted T cells, or PBMCs.

This sequence originates from a man over 45 who had recovered from COVID-19. The sample taken for sequencing was PBMCs or T cells enriched from blood (not recorded which). This chain connects TRBV19 to TRBJ2-3; 11 nucleotides match TRBD2. CDR3 region: CASSAASGGTQYF. CDR3 DNA: TGTGCCAGTAGTGCCGCTAGCGGGGGGACGCAGTATTTT. The full variable domain, its missing parts supplied by reference TRBV19 and TRBJ2-3, is DGGITQSPKYLFRKEGQNVTLSCEQNLNHDAMYWYRQDPGQGLRLIYYSQIVNDFQKGDIAEGYSVSREKKESFPLTVTSAQKNPTAFYLCASSAASGGTQYFGPGTRLTVL.